This TCR beta chain was observed in a study of shared clonotypes between healthy human individuals. A remark on this clone: Its antigen is not known.

Whole-study results and caveats: Large sequencing depth failed to make sorted-subset sequencing complete, rarefaction showed.

The germline V and J ends were trimmed by 3 bases and 3 bases, with 4 bases remaining between them. The CDR3 has 13 amino acids. The germline V gene encodes CDR1 SGDLS and CDR2 YYNGEE. Here immunoSEQ multiplex PCR was the method, and the copy in TCRdb shows in-frame clones only, minus some. Seen here are 980,000 or so clones, around three quarters observed once, and the top ten hold around 1.4%. The origin of this receptor is a man younger than 35 in good health. Material for sequencing was memory CD4+ T cells sorted from blood. The sample's subset: CD45RA-negative fraction. The chain joins TRBV9 to TRBJ1-6; D not certain. The CDR3 reads CASSGIYNSPLHF. CDR3 sequence (DNA): TGTGCCAGCAGCGGAATCTATAATTCACCCCTCCACTTT.